One TCR beta chain is described in this entry. Each participant's cohort was designated according to participant-reported clinical history. Profiled with immunoSEQ multiplex PCR; TCRdb holds only in-frame clones, not every one. Of roughly 280,000 clones detected, roughly 86% appear once; the ten largest clones hold under 2.5%. This record belongs to a study of blood T cell repertoires in COVID-19. Background on the study: Sources were T cells, B-cell-depleted T cells, or PBMCs; the material itself was cDNA or gDNA.

V lost 3 bases and J 5 bases, leaving 17 bases between the germline ends. The CDR3 sequence is 15 residues long. From germline, CDR1 is SGHRS and CDR2 YFSETQ. This sequence originates from a woman aged 55 to 70 who had recovered from COVID-19. The chain carries TRBV5-1 and TRBJ1-1; D gene unclear. The sequencing sample was made of PBMCs or T cells enriched from blood (not recorded which). In DNA form, the CDR3 reads TGCGCCAGCAGCTGGGAGGGTATACCCGGGACTGAAGCTTTCTTT. Translation gives CASSWEGIPGTEAFF.